The present entry profiles one TCR beta chain with its context. The sample comes from a study of shared clonotypes between healthy human individuals. Germline CDR1 SGHTA, CDR2 FQGNSA. The CDR3 loop spans 13 amino acids. V lost 1 base to trimming and J lost 6 bases, with 9 bases between them. Using immunoSEQ multiplex PCR, the repertoire was profiled, and TCRdb retains in-frame clones only, with some absent. The sample shows roughly 490,000 clones, over 65% of them seen only once. This rearrangement joins TRBV7-2 to TRBJ1-1; unclear D gene. This receptor was taken from a woman between 35 and 50 years old in good health. Some clones in this sample may be carry-over from other donors' samples. What was sequenced was PBMCs. The CDR3 reads CASSLEIGAEAFF. DNA for the CDR3: TGTGCCAGCAGCTTAGAGATAGGCGCTGAAGCTTTCTTT.